These 24 T cell receptor beta chains originate from one sample sequenced in a study of glioma-infiltrating T cells. TCR alpha and beta CDR3 regions were amplified from RNA using iRepertoire nested multiplex PCR. TCRdb processed the multiplex PCR reads anew with MiXCR; each CDR3 protein has one entry. This table holds some 93,000 distinct CDR3 sequences, around 37% found once. The specimen sequenced was glioma tissue, nonneoplastic brain tissue, or PBMCs (not recorded which). These receptors all come from a human donor with low-grade glioma or glioblastoma, undergoing nonglioma brain surgery, or in good health (not recorded which).

This CDR3 reads CASSLVSQGATEAFF. CDR3 sequence (DNA): TGCGCCAGCAGCTTGGTCAGCCAGGGGGCCACTGAAGCTTTCTTT. V and J are TRBV5-1 and TRBJ1-1; 8 bases align to TRBD1. The CDR3 loop spans 15 amino acids. The germline V gene encodes CDR1 SGHRS and CDR2 YFSETQ. Losses at the gene ends were 0 bases for V and 4 bases for J; bases not matched to a gene: 5.

The chain uses TRBV29-1 and TRBJ1-1; no definite D call. This CDR3 has 13 residues. With 1 base removed from V and 1 base from J, the gap between germline ends came to 7 bases. Germline V gene sequence: CDR1 SQVTM, CDR2 ANQGSEA. This CDR3 is CSVEGPGNTEAFF. The CDR3 DNA reads as TGCAGCGTTGAAGGCCCAGGGAACACTGAAGCTTTCTTT.

The rearrangement uses TRBV2 and TRBJ2-1, with 10 bases matching TRBD1. CDR1 and CDR2 from the germline V gene are SNHLY and FYNNEI. After removal of 7 bases from V and 8 bases from J, the junction contained 5 bases not matched to a gene. The length of the CDR3 is 13 residues. The CDR3 sequence is CASTGTGEYEQFF. CDR3 in DNA: TGTGCCAGCACCGGGACAGGGGAATATGAGCAGTTCTTC.

The chain has TRBV5-1 and TRBJ2-1; possibly TRBD2 for D (6 bases). V lost 0 bases and J 7 bases, leaving 11 bases between the germline ends. This CDR3 comprises 14 residues. CDR1 and CDR2 (germline): SGHRS, YFSETQ. The CDR3 sequence is CASSLAAGFNEQFF. For the CDR3, the DNA is TGCGCCAGCAGCTTGGCTGCGGGGTTTAATGAGCAGTTCTTC.

This clonotype was seen many times. This rearrangement joins TRBV5-1 to TRBJ1-1; possibly TRBD1 for D (6 bases). The V end lost 0 bases, the J end lost 3 bases, and 12 bases lay between the germline ends. The CDR3 runs to 15 residues. The V gene's germline CDR1 is SGHRS and CDR2 YFSETQ. In DNA, the CDR3 is TGCGCCAGCAGCTTGGTTTCGGGGGCGGACACTGAAGCTTTCTTT. Translation gives CASSLVSGADTEAFF.

This clonotype was found many times. The chain recombines TRBV20-1 with TRBJ1-4, with TRBD1 identical over 8 bases. The trim removed 5 bases at V and 8 bases at J, leaving 7 bases unmatched. The CDR3 runs 13 residues. The germline CDR1 and CDR2 sequences are DFQATT and SNEGSKA (reference sequence). The DNA of the CDR3 is TGCAGTGCTTGGGACAGGTTTAAAGAAAAACTGTTTTTT. Translated: CSAWDRFKEKLFF.

As for this clonotype: At one end, the junction sequence differs from germline, possibly due to a read error. The chain uses TRBV7-2 and TRBJ2-2, with D perhaps matching TRBD2 (6 bases). Germline CDR1 reads SGHTA; CDR2 reads FQGNSA. The CDR3 sequence is 14 residues long. DNA of the CDR3: TGTGCCAGCAGCTTAGGTACCATCCGCGGGGAGCTGTCTTTT. Encoded protein: CASSLGTIRGELSF.

To note about this clonotype: The junction shows a germline mismatch at one end, possibly a read error. V usage is TRBV30 and J usage is TRBJ2-3; 9 positions match TRBD2. Germline V gives CDR1 GTSNPN, CDR2 SVGIG (reference sequence). The CDR3 spans 16 residues. CDR3 DNA sequence: TGTGCCTGGAGTAAGACTAGCGGAAGCCGCACAGATACGCTGTATTTT. Translating gives CAWSKTSGSRTDTLYF.

The rearrangement links TRBV6-5 to TRBJ1-6; no reliable D call. CDR3 length: 12 amino acids. Trimming took off 3 bases at V and 8 bases at J, with 5 bases between the two ends. The germline V gene has CDR1 MNHEY and CDR2 SVGAGI. The CDR3 loop is CASSYPDSPLHF. The CDR3 DNA reads as TGTGCCAGCAGTTATCCAGATTCACCCCTCCACTTT.

Ten or more counts support this clonotype. The chain uses TRBV12-3 or TRBV12-4 and TRBJ2-7; the D gene is possibly TRBD1 (6 bases). With 3 bases removed from V and 5 bases from J, the gap between germline ends came to 14 bases. This CDR3 is 14 amino acids long. This CDR3 reads CASSFWTDGHEQYF. CDR3 DNA sequence: TGTGCCAGCAGTTTTTGGACAGACGGCCACGAGCAGTACTTC.

This clonotype was found a few times. A clone one base away is much larger, so this may be a read error. The J gene is TRBJ2-2, the V gene TRBV7-2; D is uncertain. The length of the CDR3 is 16 residues. V shed 1 base and J shed 4 bases, with 13 bases lying between them. Germline V gives CDR1 SGHTA, CDR2 FQGNSA. The CDR3 reads CASSLGYSPSTGELFF. CDR3 coding DNA: TGTGCCAGCAGCTTAGGGTACAGTCCGAGCACCGGGGAGCTGTTTTTT.

A word on this clonotype: A much bigger clone sits one base away, suggesting this may be a read error. The V call is TRBV19, the J call TRBJ2-1; D gene unclear. CDR1 is LNHDA and CDR2 is SQIVND in the germline V gene (reference sequence). V lost 3 bases and J lost 10, with 19 bases in between. CDR3 length: 15 residues. The CDR3 nucleotides read TGTGCCAGTAGTATTGATATGGGGTGGTCCTACGAGCAGTTCTTC. This encodes CASSIDMGWSYEQFF.

The V call is TRBV2, the J call TRBJ2-1; D unclear. CDR3 length: 14 amino acids. Per the germline V gene, CDR1 is SNHLY and CDR2 is FYNNEI. Trimming took 4 bases from V and 2 from J, leaving 9 bases between them. CDR3 nucleotides: TGTGCCAGCAGTGCAGCCAGCCCCTACAATGAGCAGTTCTTC. This encodes CASSAASPYNEQFF.

This clonotype appeared many times. The chain combines TRBV5-1 with TRBJ2-3; D ambiguous. This CDR3 spans 14 amino acids. V lost 1 base and J lost 1, with 7 bases in between. Per germline, CDR1 SGHRS and CDR2 YFSETQ. CDR3 sequence reads: CASSLRLRTDTQYF. The CDR3 DNA is TGCGCCAGCAGCTTGCGGCTTCGCACAGATACGCAGTATTTT.

The sample holds many counts of this clonotype. The J gene is TRBJ2-1, the V gene TRBV27; D is possibly TRBD1 (6 bases). This CDR3 comprises 13 residues. Trimming left V 3 bases short and J 14 bases short, with 17 bases between. Per germline, CDR1 MNHEY and CDR2 SMNVEV (reference sequence). Here the CDR3 reads CASSFSKTGKEFF. CDR3 nucleotide sequence: TGTGCCAGCAGTTTTTCAAAAACAGGGAAGGAGTTCTTC.

The chain uses TRBV6-2 or TRBV6-3 and TRBJ2-1, with TRBD2 matching over 9 bases. The CDR3 contains 16 residues. Trimming cost V 4 bases and J 0 bases; bases outside gene matches: 4. The V gene's germline CDR1 is MNHEY and CDR2 SVGEGT. The CDR3 DNA is TGTGCCAGCAGTTTCGCTAGCGGGGCCTCCTACAATGAGCAGTTCTTC. Translated, it gives CASSFASGASYNEQFF.

Ten or more counts support this clonotype. The chain links TRBV12-3 or TRBV12-4 to TRBJ1-2, with 8 bases that match TRBD1. This CDR3 is 19 amino acids long. Trimming removed 4 bases from V and 4 bases from J; junction bases left unmatched: 20. The CDR3 protein is CASSSQEGGTGIPLYGYTF. CDR3 nucleotides: TGTGCCAGCAGTTCCCAAGAGGGGGGGACAGGAATCCCACTCTATGGCTACACCTTC.

This clonotype was seen many times. The chain employs TRBV5-4 and TRBJ2-5; 7 nucleotides agree with TRBD1. The CDR3 loop spans 14 amino acids. Germline V gene lookup returns CDR1 SGHNT and CDR2 YYREEE (reference sequence). The trim removed 4 bases at V and 2 bases at J, leaving 5 bases unmatched. The CDR3 protein is CASSTGQAQETQYF. In DNA form, the CDR3 reads TGTGCCAGCAGCACCGGACAGGCACAAGAGACCCAGTACTTC.

On this clonotype: The junction and the germline gene differ at one end; a read error may be behind it. The chain uses TRBV7-8 and TRBJ1-6, with TRBD1 as a possible D gene (5 bases). CDR1 and CDR2 (germline): SGHVS, FQNEAQ. This CDR3 comprises 14 residues. The DNA of the CDR3 is TGTGCCAGCAGCTTAGAGACAGATAATTCACCCCTCTACTTT. Its protein is CASSLETDNSPLYF.

The chain links TRBV10-1 to TRBJ2-3; D remains unclear. Deletions cut 0 bases from V and 4 bases from J, with 5 bases between. The CDR3 spans 13 residues. Germline V gives CDR1 WNHNN, CDR2 SYGVQD (reference sequence). The CDR3 reads CASSESGADTQYF. The CDR3 DNA sequence: TGCGCCAGCAGTGAGTCCGGCGCAGATACGCAGTATTTT.

This clonotype was recorded many times. The CDR3 coding sequence is TGTGCCGGCCCTTTTCGGTACGGGGAGCTGTTTTTT. It specifies CAGPFRYGELFF. V usage is TRBV19 and J usage is TRBJ2-2; D is uncertain. The germline V gene has CDR1 LNHDA and CDR2 SQIVND (reference sequence). The CDR3 has 12 amino acids. Trimming took off 11 bases at V and 7 bases at J, with 14 bases between the two ends.

Ten or more counts support this clonotype. The rearrangement joins TRBV7-2 to TRBJ2-1, with a possible D match to TRBD1 (6 bases). This CDR3 comprises 16 residues. V lost 1 base and J 1 base, leaving 11 bases between the germline ends. The V gene's germline CDR1 is SGHTA and CDR2 FQGNSA. The CDR3 coding sequence is TGTGCCAGCAGCTTAGATCAGGGGATTTCCTACAATGAGCAGTTCTTC. It codes for CASSLDQGISYNEQFF.

The rearrangement uses TRBV29-1 and TRBJ2-3; tentatively, D is TRBD1 (5 bases). Trimming removed 6 bases from V and 2 bases from J, with 15 bases in between. The CDR3 is 14 amino acids. CDR1 is SQVTM and CDR2 is ANQGSEA in the germline V gene. The CDR3 nucleotides are TGCAGCGTCGTTGGACCTGGGGCCACAGATACGCAGTATTTT. Protein product: CSVVGPGATDTQYF.

This clonotype was seen a handful of times. A much larger clone differs by one base, so this may be a read error. This chain connects TRBV5-1 to TRBJ2-5, with 8 bases matching TRBD1. The CDR3 spans 14 residues. Germline CDR1 SGHRS, CDR2 YFSETQ. The V segment lost 3 bases and the J segment 5 bases; nucleotides outside the gene matches: 6. The CDR3 sequence is CASSSDRVEETQYF. The CDR3 DNA follows: TGCGCCAGCAGCTCGGACAGGGTCGAGGAGACCCAGTACTTC.